This TCR beta chain was recorded in a study of shared clonotypes between healthy human individuals. Using immunoSEQ multiplex PCR, the repertoire was profiled, and TCRdb retains in-frame clones only, with some absent. This sample yields 600,000 to 700,000 clones, of which roughly 72% are seen a single time; more than 1.5% belongs to the top ten. Germline V CDR1 and CDR2: MNHEY, SVGAGI. Trimming left V 2 bases short and J 8 bases short, with 19 bases between. CDR3 size: 15 residues. Specimen: memory CD4+ T cells sorted from blood. The subset is: CD45RA-negative fraction. The receptor comes from a woman aged 25 to 39 in good health. This rearrangement joins TRBV6-5 to TRBJ2-7; D may be TRBD2 (5 bases). For the CDR3, the DNA is TGTGCCAGCAGTTACGGGCGGCTAGCCGGCTATCAGCAGTACTTC. It codes for CASSYGRLAGYQQYF.